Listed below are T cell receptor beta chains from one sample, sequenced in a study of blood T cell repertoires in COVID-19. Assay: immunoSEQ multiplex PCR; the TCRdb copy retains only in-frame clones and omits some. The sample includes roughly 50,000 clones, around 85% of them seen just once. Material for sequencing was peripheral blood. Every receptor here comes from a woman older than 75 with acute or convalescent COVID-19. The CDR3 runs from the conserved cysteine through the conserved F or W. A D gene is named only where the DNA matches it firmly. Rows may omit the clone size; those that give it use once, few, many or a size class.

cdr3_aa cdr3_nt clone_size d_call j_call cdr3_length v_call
CSVVGKGSPLHF TGCAGCGTTGTAGGGAAGGGGTCACCCCTCCACTTT - - TRBJ1-6 12 TRBV29-1
CAWSNRGAYNSPLHF TGTGCCTGGAGTAACAGGGGCGCCTATAATTCACCCCTCCACTTT - TRBD1 TRBJ1-6 15 TRBV30
CAISESTGVTGELFF TGTGCCATCAGTGAGTCGACCGGGGTCACCGGGGAGCTGTTTTTT - - TRBJ2-2 15 TRBV10-3
CASSVPRGGAGPTGELFF TGTGCCAGCAGCGTCCCTCGTGGGGGGGCAGGGCCCACCGGGGAGCTGTTTTTT - - TRBJ2-2 18 TRBV3-1/TRBV3-2
CASSQVSGNTIYF TGCGCCAGCAGCCAAGTTAGTGGAAACACCATATATTTT - - TRBJ1-3 13 TRBV4-1
CASSQNRGRHTEAFF TGCGCCAGCAGCCAAAACAGGGGGAGACACACTGAAGCTTTCTTT few TRBD1 TRBJ1-1 15 TRBV4-1
CASSQGPDGEQFF TGTGCCAGCTCACAAGGCCCCGACGGGGAGCAGTTCTTC - - TRBJ2-1 13 TRBV18
CASGWAAGNTIYF TGTGCCAGCGGATGGGCCGCTGGAAACACCATATATTTT - - TRBJ1-3 13 TRBV3-1/TRBV3-2
CASSVRGQETQYF TGTGCCAGCAGCGTCCGGGGTCAAGAGACCCAGTACTTC few - TRBJ2-5 13 TRBV7-8
CASSEDQLAVGETQYF TGTGCCAGCAGTGAAGATCAACTAGCGGTCGGTGAGACCCAGTACTTC - TRBD2 TRBJ2-5 16 TRBV2
CATGTSGGGNTGELFF TGTGCCACCGGGACTAGCGGGGGGGGTAACACCGGGGAGCTGTTTTTT - TRBD2 TRBJ2-2 16 TRBV2
CASSEGQGNGYTF TGTGCCAGCAGTGAGGGACAGGGGAATGGCTACACCTTC - TRBD1 TRBJ1-2 13 TRBV6-1
CASSPPSAGHTEAFF TGTGCCAGCTCACCACCGAGCGCAGGGCACACTGAAGCTTTCTTT - - TRBJ1-1 15 TRBV18
CATSRDRGSLSYNEQFF TGTGCCACCAGCAGAGATAGAGGCAGCCTTAGCTACAATGAGCAGTTCTTC - - TRBJ2-1 17 TRBV15
CASSLVATGNTEAFF TGTGCCAGCAGCTTGGTCGCTACTGGGAACACTGAAGCTTTCTTT once - TRBJ1-1 15 TRBV5-4
CASSFRAGGIYEQYF TGTGCCAGCAGCTTTAGAGCGGGGGGGATCTACGAGCAGTACTTC - TRBD2 TRBJ2-7 15 TRBV9
CASSVDPKPYEQYF TGTGCCAGCAGCGTAGACCCTAAACCCTACGAGCAGTACTTC - - TRBJ2-7 14 TRBV9
CARSGQGNQPQHF TGTGCCAGGTCCGGACAGGGCAATCAGCCCCAGCATTTT - TRBD1 TRBJ1-5 13 TRBV6-5
CASSDRGVSDYGYTF TGTGCCAGCAGTGACAGGGGAGTTTCGGACTATGGCTACACCTTC - TRBD1 TRBJ1-2 15 TRBV7-9
CASSEMANTIYF TGTGCCAGCAGTGAAATGGCAAACACCATATATTTT - - TRBJ1-3 12 TRBV6-1
CASSQGLAGGDEQFF TGTGCCAGCAGCCAGGGACTAGCGGGGGGGGATGAGCAGTTCTTC - TRBD2 TRBJ2-1 15 TRBV3-1/TRBV3-2
CASSLVPSGGYNEQFF TGTGCCAGCAGCTTAGTCCCTAGCGGGGGTTACAATGAGCAGTTCTTC - TRBD2 TRBJ2-1 16 TRBV7-9
CATSEGQGNQETQYF TGTGCCACCAGTGAGGGACAGGGGAACCAAGAGACCCAGTACTTC - TRBD1 TRBJ2-5 15 TRBV24-1
CASSTGLTQETQYF TGTGCCAGCAGCACGGGACTAACCCAAGAGACCCAGTACTTC - TRBD2 TRBJ2-5 14 TRBV7-8
CASRGQGGTEAFF TGTGCCAGCAGAGGACAGGGGGGGACTGAAGCTTTCTTT - TRBD1 TRBJ1-1 13 TRBV7-9
CASSFKGGNNEKLFF TGTGCCAGCAGCTTTAAAGGGGGAAATAATGAAAAACTGTTTTTT - - TRBJ1-4 15 TRBV7-2
CASSLGDRNYGYTF TGCGCCAGCAGCTTAGGGGACAGGAACTATGGCTACACCTTC - TRBD1 TRBJ1-2 14 TRBV5-1
CASSWRQGKGEQYF TGTGCCAGCAGCTGGCGACAGGGTAAGGGCGAGCAGTACTTC few TRBD1 TRBJ2-7 14 TRBV5-5
CASSTAGGPNQPQHF TGTGCCAGCTCAACGGCAGGGGGGCCCAATCAGCCCCAGCATTTT - TRBD1 TRBJ1-5 15 TRBV2
CASSQGGGMMTEAFF TGTGCCAGCAGCCAAGGGGGGGGGATGATGACTGAAGCTTTCTTT - - TRBJ1-1 15 TRBV11-2
CASGRDRGAYEQYF TGTGCCAGCGGCCGGGACAGGGGCGCTTACGAGCAGTACTTC few TRBD1 TRBJ2-7 14 TRBV6-6
CASSDGQGRNSPLHF TGTGCCAGCAGCGACGGACAGGGTCGTAATTCACCCCTCCACTTT - TRBD1 TRBJ1-6 15 TRBV7-3
CASSMADETQYF TGTGCCAGTAGTATGGCCGATGAGACCCAGTACTTC - - TRBJ2-5 12 TRBV19
CATHSAFNSPLHF TGTGCCACCCACTCCGCTTTCAATTCACCCCTCCACTTT - - TRBJ1-6 13 TRBV6-5
CASRGQTTNYGYTF TGTGCCAGCAGAGGACAGACGACTAACTATGGCTACACCTTC once - TRBJ1-2 14 TRBV6-5